Below, 25 T cell receptor beta chains from the same sample are listed, as sequenced in a study of blood T cell repertoires in COVID-19. Assay used: immunoSEQ multiplex PCR; TCRdb lists only in-frame clones, some missing. The sample consists of around 270,000 clones, around 88% of them appearing once. Sequencing was done on a sample of peripheral blood. All receptors come from a man aged 35-49 years with acute or convalescent COVID-19.

This chain uses TRBV11-2 with TRBJ2-1; TRBD2 is a possible D gene (6 bases). V was clipped by 6 bases and J by 1 base, with 19 bases between them. The CDR3 sequence is 17 residues long. CDR1 and CDR2 from the germline V gene are SGHAT and FQNNGV. The CDR3 DNA follows: TGTGCCAGCAGACGGGGGACGGGTACGATATCCTACAATGAGCAGTTCTTC. Its protein product is CASRRGTGTISYNEQFF.

The rearrangement joins TRBV6-5 to TRBJ1-6; D ambiguous. Trimming stripped 6 bases from V and 10 bases from J, with 16 bases between. CDR3 length equals 14 residues. CDR1 is MNHEY and CDR2 is SVGAGI in the germline V gene. Written as DNA, the CDR3 is TGTGCCAGCAGAACCGGACGGGAAAGGTCACCCCTCCACTTT. This translates into CASRTGRERSPLHF.

About this clone: The sample contains more than one DNA sequence encoding this CDR3. The chain links TRBV5-1 to TRBJ1-3, with D maybe TRBD1 (6 bases). The CDR3 length is 15 residues. Germline loops: CDR1 SGHRS, CDR2 YFSETQ. Trimming stripped 0 bases from V and 1 base from J, with 8 bases between. The CDR3 DNA follows: TGCGCCAGCAGCTTGGACAGGGTATCTGGAAACACCATATATTTT. Its translation is CASSLDRVSGNTIYF.

The V call is TRBV7-8, the J call TRBJ1-1; D unclear. This CDR3 has 15 residues. V shed 0 bases and J shed 7 bases, with 15 bases lying between them. The germline V gene has CDR1 SGHVS and CDR2 FQNEAQ. The CDR3: CASSLAAGRTGEAFF. The DNA of the CDR3 is TGTGCCAGCAGCTTAGCAGCGGGGAGAACTGGTGAAGCTTTCTTT.

The gene calls are TRBV24-1 and TRBJ2-2; 8 bases line up with TRBD1. V lost 4 bases and J lost 2; bases outside the gene matches: 5. Germline CDR1 KGHDR, CDR2 SFDVKD. The CDR3 has 16 amino acids. CDR3 amino acids: CATSDLGQGNTGELFF. In DNA, the CDR3 is TGTGCCACCAGTGACCTTGGACAGGGAAACACCGGGGAGCTGTTTTTT.

This chain links TRBV9 with TRBJ1-1; no clear D gene. The germline V gene has CDR1 SGDLS and CDR2 YYNGEE. This CDR3 has 14 residues. Trimming removed 1 base from V and 0 bases from J, with 7 bases in between. CDR3 in amino acids: CASSVQAMNTEAFF. DNA of the CDR3: TGTGCCAGCAGCGTACAGGCCATGAACACTGAAGCTTTCTTT. The entire variable domain, with the rest obtained from reference TRBV9 and TRBJ1-1, is as follows: DSGVTQTPKHLITATGQRVTLRCSPRSGDLSVYWYQQSLDQGLQFLIQYYNGEERAKGNILERFSAQQFPDLHSELNLSSLELGDSALYFCASSVQAMNTEAFFGQGTRLTVV.

Concerning this clone itself: The sample carries other DNA sequences with the same CDR3. The rearrangement joins TRBV9 to TRBJ2-1; D gene ambiguous. Trimming shortened V by 0 bases and J by 4 bases, and 5 bases separated the two germline ends. The length of the CDR3 is 13 residues. Germline loops: CDR1 SGDLS, CDR2 YYNGEE. DNA for the CDR3: TGTGCCAGCAGCGTAGCAGATTACAATGAGCAGTTCTTC. As protein: CASSVADYNEQFF.

The chain recombines TRBV11-2 with TRBJ1-1; no clear D gene. Germline V lookup: CDR1 SGHAT, CDR2 FQNNGV. The CDR3 loop spans 15 amino acids. The V gene lost 3 bases and the J gene lost 0 bases, with 11 bases spanning the gap. CDR3 sequence: CASSFRRHLNTEAFF. For the CDR3, the DNA is TGTGCCAGCAGCTTTCGTCGACACCTGAACACTGAAGCTTTCTTT. Filled out from reference TRBV11-2 and TRBJ1-1, the complete variable domain reads EAGVAQSPRYKIIEKRQSVAFWCNPISGHATLYWYQQILGQGPKLLIQFQNNGVVDDSQLPKDRFSAERLKGVDSTLKIQPAKLEDSAVYLCASSFRRHLNTEAFFGQGTRLTVV.

The genes are TRBV6-1 and TRBJ1-4, with 9 positions matching TRBD1. The CDR3 is 15 amino acids. Losses at the gene ends were 1 base for V and 7 bases for J; bases not matched to a gene: 4. Germline V gene sequence: CDR1 MNHNS, CDR2 SASEGT. In DNA form, the CDR3 reads TGTGCCAGCAGTGAAGGGGGACAGGGCGGTGAAAAACTGTTTTTT. Translating it yields CASSEGGQGGEKLFF.

V and J are TRBV6-5 and TRBJ1-1; D ambiguous. V dropped 6 bases and J dropped 1 base, with 12 bases sitting between them. Germline V gene sequence: CDR1 MNHEY, CDR2 SVGAGI. The CDR3 covers 14 residues. The CDR3 region is CASSFSLANTEAFF. The CDR3 nucleotides are TGTGCCAGCAGCTTCTCACTTGCGAACACTGAAGCTTTCTTT.

In regard to this clone: Different DNA sequences within this sample yield the same CDR3. The V call is TRBV19, the J call TRBJ1-5, with 7 bases matching TRBD1. Unmatched junction bases numbered 3, after V lost 8 bases and J lost 2 bases. Germline V gene data show CDR1 as LNHDA and CDR2 as SQIVND (reference sequence). CDR3 length equals 13 residues. The CDR3 here is CASGGTGNQPQHF. In DNA, the CDR3 is TGTGCCAGTGGGGGGACAGGCAATCAGCCCCAGCATTTT.

The chain joins TRBV5-4 to TRBJ2-3; 9 bases are shared with TRBD2. CDR3 length equals 17 residues. V lost 4 bases to trimming and J lost 0 bases; unmatched junction nucleotides: 9. The germline V gene encodes CDR1 SGHNT and CDR2 YYREEE (reference sequence). In DNA form, the CDR3 reads TGTGCCAGCAGCCCAACCGGGACTAGCCCTAGCACAGATACGCAGTATTTT. It codes for CASSPTGTSPSTDTQYF.

This chain connects TRBV7-2 to TRBJ2-1; 11 bases map to TRBD2. This CDR3 spans 16 amino acids. The V gene end was trimmed by 5 bases and the J gene end by 10 bases; junction bases not matched to a gene: 13. Germline assignment: CDR1 SGHTA and CDR2 FQGNSA. The CDR3 loop reads CASSPRVAGGQQEQFF. The DNA of the CDR3 is TGTGCCAGCAGCCCCCGGGTAGCGGGGGGGCAACAGGAGCAGTTCTTC. Looking up the rest from reference TRBV7-2 and TRBJ2-1 gives the full variable domain: GAGVSQSPSNKVTEKGKDVELRCDPISGHTALYWYRQSLGQGLEFLIYFQGNSAPDKSGLPSDRFSAERTGGSVSTLTIQRTQQEDSAVYLCASSPRVAGGQQEQFFGPGTRLTVL.

The V and J genes are TRBV7-6 and TRBJ2-7; TRBD1 is a possible D gene (5 bases). V was clipped by 0 bases and J by 5 bases, with 17 bases between them. Germline CDR1 reads SGHVS; CDR2 reads FNYEAQ. The length of the CDR3 is 16 residues. CDR3 nucleotide sequence: TGTGCCAGCAGCTTAGCTCCTCAGGGTCCGGCTGACGAGCAGTACTTC. Protein sequence: CASSLAPQGPADEQYF. Drawing the rest from reference TRBV7-6 and TRBJ2-7, the complete variable domain is GAGVSQSPRYKVTKRGQDVALRCDPISGHVSLYWYRQALGQGPEFLTYFNYEAQQDKSGLPNDRFSAERPEGSISTLTIQRTEQRDSAMYRCASSLAPQGPADEQYFGPGTRLTVT.

The chain combines TRBV19 with TRBJ2-2; D might be TRBD2 (5 bases). V lost 6 bases and J lost 7, with 9 bases in between. The CDR3 has 12 residues. Germline CDR1 LNHDA, CDR2 SQIVND (reference sequence). Here the CDR3 reads CASSRTVGELFF. The CDR3 nucleotides are TGTGCCAGTAGCCGGACTGTCGGGGAGCTGTTTTTT.

The V call is TRBV6-5, the J call TRBJ1-5; 8 bases are a match to TRBD1. The CDR3 covers 15 residues. Germline V gene sequence: CDR1 MNHEY, CDR2 SVGAGI. Trimming at V came to 6 bases and at J to 2 bases, leaving 6 bases not matched to a gene. CDR3 region: CASRDRVAGNQPQHF. The CDR3, as DNA: TGTGCCAGCAGGGACAGGGTCGCGGGCAATCAGCCCCAGCATTTT.

The rearrangement links TRBV11-2 to TRBJ1-1; TRBD1 agrees at 8 bases. The CDR3 has 17 residues. CDR1 is SGHAT, CDR2 FQNNGV, per germline. Unmatched junction bases numbered 6, after V lost 0 bases and J lost 0 bases. The CDR3 loop is CASSLEGLDRVNTEAFF. The CDR3 DNA is TGTGCCAGCAGCTTAGAGGGTTTGGACAGGGTGAACACTGAAGCTTTCTTT.

In DNA form, the CDR3 reads TGTGCCAGCAGCTCCAAGGATCGACTACCCGGAGATACGCAGTATTTT. Protein: CASSSKDRLPGDTQYF. The rearrangement joins TRBV5-4 to TRBJ2-3; D is perhaps TRBD2 (5 bases). Per the germline V gene, CDR1 is SGHNT and CDR2 is YYREEE (reference sequence). The V end was cut by 3 bases, the J end by 5 bases, with 19 bases between. This CDR3 comprises 16 residues.

The genes are TRBV5-1 and TRBJ1-3, with D perhaps matching TRBD1 (5 bases). V was cut by 0 bases and J by 0 bases, with 7 bases left in between. This CDR3 is 15 amino acids long. CDR1 is SGHRS and CDR2 is YFSETQ in the germline V gene. CDR3 amino acids: CASSLGTPSGNTIYF. The CDR3, as DNA: TGCGCCAGCAGCTTGGGGACACCCTCTGGAAACACCATATATTTT. Using reference TRBV5-1 and TRBJ1-3 for the parts outside the CDR3, the full variable domain is KAGVTQTPRYLIKTRGQQVTLSCSPISGHRSVSWYQQTPGQGLQFLFEYFSETQRNKGNFPGRFSGRQFSNSRSEMNVSTLELGDSALYLCASSLGTPSGNTIYFGEGSWLTVV.

This clone appeared once. The chain couples TRBV7-2 to TRBJ1-5; maybe TRBD1 (6 bases). Germline CDR1 reads SGHTA; CDR2 reads FQGNSA. Trimming cost V 5 bases and J 2 bases, with 13 bases left between them. The CDR3 is 15 residues long. CDR3 in DNA: TGTGCCAGCAGCCTCCCAGGGGATGGCAATCAGCCCCAGCATTTT. This sequence encodes CASSLPGDGNQPQHF. The full variable domain, with the rest looked up from reference TRBV7-2 and TRBJ1-5, is GAGVSQSPSNKVTEKGKDVELRCDPISGHTALYWYRQSLGQGLEFLIYFQGNSAPDKSGLPSDRFSAERTGGSVSTLTIQRTQQEDSAVYLCASSLPGDGNQPQHFGDGTRLSIL.

This clone was picked up a small number of times. J is TRBJ2-5 and V is TRBV4-1; D might be TRBD2 (5 bases). Germline V gives CDR1 MGHRA, CDR2 YSYEKL. V was clipped by 0 bases and J by 7 bases, with 21 bases between them. The CDR3 totals 17 residues. CDR3 coding DNA: TGCGCCAGCAGCCAAGAGAGGGTGGCAGGTACCCTAGGGACCCAGTACTTC. Encoded protein: CASSQERVAGTLGTQYF.

The V gene is TRBV5-5, the J gene TRBJ2-2; TRBD1 matches at 10 bases. Trimming took 4 bases from V and 0 from J; bases not matched to a gene: 3. This CDR3 has 16 amino acids. From germline, CDR1 is SGHKS and CDR2 YYEKEE (reference sequence). CDR3 loop: CASSTGQGTNTGELFF. As DNA, the CDR3 is TGTGCCAGCAGCACGGGACAGGGGACGAACACCGGGGAGCTGTTTTTT.

The rearrangement joins TRBV7-9 to TRBJ1-1; unclear D gene. From germline, CDR1 is SEHNR and CDR2 FQNEAQ (reference sequence). The V end was cut by 2 bases, the J end by 7 bases, with 14 bases between. The CDR3 covers 14 residues. CDR3 loop: CASSLKSTGFEAFF. The CDR3 coding sequence is TGTGCCAGCAGCTTAAAGTCAACGGGATTTGAAGCTTTCTTT.

The chain uses TRBV6-2 or TRBV6-3 and TRBJ1-2; TRBD1 agrees at 8 bases. V gave up 5 bases and J gave up 5 bases; unmatched junction bases: 7. In germline, CDR1 is MNHEY, CDR2 SVGEGT. CDR3 size: 14 residues. CDR3 protein: CASSTDRVWYGYTF. In DNA form, the CDR3 reads TGTGCCAGCAGTACGGACAGGGTCTGGTATGGCTACACCTTC.

The chain is built from TRBV25-1 and TRBJ1-1, with TRBD1 matching 8 bases. The length of the CDR3 is 12 residues. V gave up 10 bases and J gave up 10 bases; unmatched junction bases: 11. Germline CDR1 reads MGHDK; CDR2 reads SYGVNS. CDR3 in amino acids: CATKKTGVGAFF. DNA of the CDR3: TGTGCCACCAAGAAGACAGGGGTAGGAGCTTTCTTT.